This T cell receptor (beta chain) was identified during a study of T cell responses to AZD1222 COVID-19 vaccine. Points from the study as a whole: Close to half of spike-specific TCRs reportedly recognize unmutated variant regions. Researchers took repertoire samples only after the peak T cell response had come.

The assay was immunoSEQ multiplex PCR, and TCRdb's table has in-frame clones only and misses some. The sample holds 200,000 or so clones, roughly 88% seen once. Remarks on this clone: Its target is not known.

Germline V gene data show CDR1 as LNHNV and CDR2 as YYDKDF (reference sequence). Trimming took off 0 bases at V and 7 bases at J, with 7 bases between the two ends. The length of the CDR3 is 13 residues. The TCR originated in an adult in good health. This specimen consisted of peripheral blood, obtained on day 0 of AZD1222 vaccination. The rearrangement uses TRBV15 and TRBJ1-3; no firm D call. This CDR3 is CATSREVQNTIYF. DNA for the CDR3: TGTGCCACCAGCAGAGAGGTACAGAACACCATATATTTT.